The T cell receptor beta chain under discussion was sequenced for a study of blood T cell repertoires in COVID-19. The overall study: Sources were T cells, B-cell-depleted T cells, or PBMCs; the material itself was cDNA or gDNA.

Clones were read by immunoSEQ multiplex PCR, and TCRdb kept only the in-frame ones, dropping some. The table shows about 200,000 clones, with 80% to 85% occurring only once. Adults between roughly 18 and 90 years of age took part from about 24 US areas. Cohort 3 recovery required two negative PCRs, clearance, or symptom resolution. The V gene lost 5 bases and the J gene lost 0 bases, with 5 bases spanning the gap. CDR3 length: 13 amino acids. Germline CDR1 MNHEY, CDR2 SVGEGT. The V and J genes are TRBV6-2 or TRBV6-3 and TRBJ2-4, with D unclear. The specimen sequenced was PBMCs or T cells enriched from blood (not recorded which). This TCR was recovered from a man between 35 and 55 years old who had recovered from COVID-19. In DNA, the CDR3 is TGTGCCAGCAGTCTAGTAGCCAAAAACATTCAGTACTTC. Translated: CASSLVAKNIQYF.